This passage covers 9 T cell receptor beta chains from one sample sequenced in a study of cytotoxic CD8 clonotypes in ibrutinib-treated CLL. Only in-frame clones appear in the TCRdb table, and some are missing; sequencing was by immunoSEQ multiplex PCR. Here the sample spans more than 85,000 clones, roughly four fifths being singletons. The sequenced sample was PBMCs, obtained after 24 months of ibrutinib treatment. These receptor sequences come from a human donor with chronic lymphocytic leukemia.

This chain links TRBV7-8 with TRBJ1-1, with TRBD1 matching over 10 bases. V shed 5 bases, J shed 3 bases, and the junction held 15 bases outside the gene matches. Germline-derived CDR1 and CDR2 are SGHVS and FQNEAQ. This CDR3 contains 18 residues. The CDR3 nucleotides are TGTGCCAGCAGCGCCCGACAGGGGGCGCGTTTGTTGGACACTGAAGCTTTCTTT. Translation: CASSARQGARLLDTEAFF.

This clone was detected only a few times. The V gene is TRBV5-8, the J gene TRBJ2-7; 12 bases line up with TRBD2. The V gene end was trimmed by 5 bases and the J gene end by 4 bases; junction bases not matched to a gene: 13. Per the germline V gene, CDR1 is SGHTS and CDR2 is YDEGEE. This CDR3 comprises 17 residues. The CDR3 sequence is CASSRTDLAGGLYEQYF. The CDR3 nucleotides are TGTGCCAGCAGTCGGACAGATCTAGCGGGAGGGTTATACGAGCAGTACTTC.

The CDR3 nucleotides are TGTGCCAGCAGCTCACGAAGCTCACAGGGGGGGGCTTCACCCCTCCACTTT. It codes for CASSSRSSQGGASPLHF. The chain recombines TRBV7-2 with TRBJ1-6; the match to TRBD1 covers 8 bases. V was pared by 4 bases and J by 9 bases, with 14 bases of the junction left unmatched. CDR1 is SGHTA and CDR2 is FQGNSA in the germline V gene. The CDR3 covers 17 residues.

The chain links TRBV18 to TRBJ2-7; perhaps D is TRBD1 or TRBD2 (5 bases each). The CDR3 runs to 15 residues. Trimming took 1 base from V and 0 from J, leaving 10 bases between them. CDR1 KGHSH and CDR2 LQKENI come from the germline V gene. The CDR3 spells CASSPRDGISYEQYF. As DNA, the CDR3 is TGTGCCAGCTCACCACGGGACGGAATCTCCTACGAGCAGTACTTC.

This clone was counted only a few times. The chain joins TRBV18 to TRBJ1-1, with 7 positions matching TRBD1. Germline V CDR1 and CDR2: KGHSH, LQKENI. This CDR3 is built from 13 residues. With 3 bases clipped from V and 7 bases from J, the junction kept 5 bases outside the gene matches. CDR3 in amino acids: CASSPGQSLEAFF. The DNA for the CDR3 is TGTGCCAGCTCACCGGGACAGTCCCTTGAAGCTTTCTTT.

The chain recombines TRBV28 with TRBJ2-7; 9 positions agree with TRBD1. This CDR3 region has 15 residues. J lost 3 bases, V lost 5 bases, and 8 bases had no gene match. CDR1 is MDHEN, CDR2 SYDVKM, per germline. The CDR3: CASSTPGTGYYEQYF. The CDR3 DNA reads TGTGCCAGCAGTACGCCGGGGACAGGGTACTACGAGCAGTACTTC.

This clone was counted once. V gene TRBV5-1 combines with J gene TRBJ1-1; 8 positions match TRBD1. Losses at the gene ends were 4 bases for V and 5 bases for J; bases not matched to a gene: 7. CDR3 length: 14 residues. Germline values: CDR1 SGHRS, CDR2 YFSETQ. In DNA form, the CDR3 reads TGCGCCAGCAGCGCGACAGGGGTCAGGACTGAAGCTTTCTTT. Translating gives CASSATGVRTEAFF.

V and J are TRBV11-2 and TRBJ1-5, with D unresolved. V was clipped by 5 bases and J by 6 bases, with 11 bases between them. Per germline, CDR1 SGHAT and CDR2 FQNNGV. The CDR3 is 13 residues long. The DNA for the CDR3 is TGTGCCAGCAGCCCTGGGGTAGGTCAGCCCCAGCATTTT. Protein sequence: CASSPGVGQPQHF.

The chain's CDR3 is CASSRRTFSDETQYF. The CDR3 nucleotides are TGTGCCAGTAGTCGACGGACATTTTCAGACGAGACCCAGTACTTC. The J gene is TRBJ2-5, the V gene TRBV19; D might be TRBD1 (5 bases). CDR3 length: 15 amino acids. Germline V gene lookup returns CDR1 LNHDA and CDR2 SQIVND (reference sequence). Deletions cut 5 bases from V and 5 bases from J, with 18 bases between.